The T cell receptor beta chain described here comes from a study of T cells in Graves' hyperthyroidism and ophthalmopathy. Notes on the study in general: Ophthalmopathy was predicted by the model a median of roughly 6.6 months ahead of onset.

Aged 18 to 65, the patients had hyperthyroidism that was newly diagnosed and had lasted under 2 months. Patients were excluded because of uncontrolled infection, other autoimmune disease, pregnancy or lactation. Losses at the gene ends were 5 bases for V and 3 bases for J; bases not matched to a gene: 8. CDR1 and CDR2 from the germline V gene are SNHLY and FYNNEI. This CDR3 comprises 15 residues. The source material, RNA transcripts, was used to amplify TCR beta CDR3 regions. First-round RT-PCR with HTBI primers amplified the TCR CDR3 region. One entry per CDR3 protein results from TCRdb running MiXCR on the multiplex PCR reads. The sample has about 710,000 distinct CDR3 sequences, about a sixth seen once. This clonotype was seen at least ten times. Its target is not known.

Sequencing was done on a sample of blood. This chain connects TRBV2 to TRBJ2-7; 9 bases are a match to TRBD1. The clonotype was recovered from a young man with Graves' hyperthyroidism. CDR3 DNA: TGTGCCAGCAGTCCCGGGACAGGGCTTCACTACGAGCAGTACTTC. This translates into CASSPGTGLHYEQYF. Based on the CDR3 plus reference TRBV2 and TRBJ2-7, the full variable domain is EPEVTQTPSHQVTQMGQEVILRCVPISNHLYFYWYRQILGQKVEFLVSFYNNEISEKSEIFDDQFSVERPDGSNFTLKIRSTKLEDSAMYFCASSPGTGLHYEQYFGPGTRLTVT.